These 2 T cell receptor beta chains originate from one sample sequenced in a study of blood T cell repertoires in COVID-19. Only in-frame clones appear in the TCRdb table, and some are missing; sequencing was by immunoSEQ multiplex PCR. The table lists 75,000 to 90,000 clones, roughly 80% of them singletons. Input material: peripheral blood. The receptors stem from a woman aged 70-85 years with acute or convalescent COVID-19.

This rearrangement joins TRBV6-2 or TRBV6-3 to TRBJ2-7, with unresolved D. Germline CDR1 MNHEY, CDR2 SVGEGT. This CDR3 has 16 amino acids. Trimming shortened V by 1 base and J by 0 bases, and 13 bases separated the two germline ends. CDR3 region: CASSYYRDTLSYEQYF. In DNA form, the CDR3 reads TGTGCCAGCAGTTACTACCGAGACACCCTCTCCTACGAGCAGTACTTC.

J is TRBJ1-2 and V is TRBV27; D remains ambiguous. The V and J ends lost 2 bases and 4 bases respectively, with 17 bases between them. The CDR3 runs to 16 residues. Germline V gene data show CDR1 as MNHEY and CDR2 as SMNVEV (reference sequence). The CDR3, as DNA: TGTGCCAGCAGTTTAGGGCAGCCCCCTCATATCTATGGCTACACCTTC. This translates into CASSLGQPPHIYGYTF.